The source of this T cell receptor (beta chain) is a study of cytomegalovirus exposure and HLA in healthy donors. The wider study: A prior analysis found more than 90 million unique TCR beta sequences from some 190 million T cells.

V dropped 5 bases and J dropped 6; count of bases not matched to a gene: 10. The CDR3 runs 14 residues. CDR1 is MNHEY and CDR2 is SMNVEV in the germline V gene (reference sequence). PCR was performed using 60 Vbeta and 13 Jbeta primers. Generated by immunoSEQ multiplex PCR, the TCRdb table keeps only in-frame clones and is missing some. The table shows about 160,000 clones, with around 84% occurring only once. A remark on this clone: Antigen: not known.

Regarding the study as a whole: The authors considered a cluster of highly shared sequence variants likely to be a sequencing artifact. Specific recognition of CMV antigens was confirmed in vitro for a few chains (all CMV-associated).

This TCR came from a man younger than 35 in good health and CMV-seronegative. The specimen sequenced was PBMCs. This sequence joins TRBV27 and TRBJ2-7; TRBD2 matches at 7 bases. The CDR3 DNA reads as TGTGCCAGCAGTCCTCTGGCGGGAGTCAGCGAGCAGTACTTC. Residues: CASSPLAGVSEQYF.